Following are 5 T cell receptor beta chains from one sample sequenced in a study of shared clonotypes between healthy human individuals. TCRdb's copy holds only in-frame clones and misses some; the assay was immunoSEQ multiplex PCR. The data hold 2,500,000 or so clones, with around nine tenths observed a single time. Source material: naive CD4+ T cells sorted from blood. Subset defined: CD45RA+ positively selected. All receptors come from a man younger than 35 in good health.

The chain joins TRBV18 to TRBJ2-4; no definite D call. This CDR3 region has 15 residues. Germline assignment: CDR1 KGHSH and CDR2 LQKENI. V dropped 3 bases and J dropped 0 bases, with 9 bases sitting between them. The CDR3 loop reads CASSPALRAKNIQYF. The CDR3 nucleotides are TGTGCCAGCTCACCGGCTTTGCGAGCCAAAAACATTCAGTACTTC.

CDR3: CASSRGNSYEQYF. CDR3 DNA: TGTGCCAGCAGCCGGGGCAACTCCTACGAGCAGTACTTC. The chain is built from TRBV14 and TRBJ2-7, with D perhaps TRBD1 (5 bases). Germline loops: CDR1 SGHDN, CDR2 FVKESK. Trimming pared 4 bases from V and 0 bases from J, leaving 7 bases between. The CDR3 runs 13 residues.

This sequence joins TRBV2 and TRBJ2-7; D possibly corresponds to TRBD1 (5 bases). This CDR3 contains 14 residues. Between the trimmed V and J ends, which lost 7 bases and 0 bases, there was a span of 13 bases. Germline CDR1 and CDR2: SNHLY and FYNNEI. In DNA form, the CDR3 reads TGTGCCAGCATGGGGCAGATAATCTCCTACGAGCAGTACTTC. Encoded protein: CASMGQIISYEQYF.

A single count supports this clone. This chain links TRBV5-5 with TRBJ2-5, with 9 bases fitting TRBD1. Germline CDR1 reads SGHKS; CDR2 reads YYEKEE (reference sequence). Losses at the gene ends were 0 bases for V and 4 bases for J; bases not matched to a gene: 1. This CDR3 comprises 14 residues. CDR3: CASSLGQGGETQYF. The CDR3 region has the DNA TGTGCCAGCAGCTTGGGACAGGGGGGAGAGACCCAGTACTTC.

The genes are TRBV7-9 and TRBJ2-4, with a possible D match to TRBD2 (6 bases). The V end was cut by 4 bases, the J end by 4 bases, with 8 bases between. Germline-derived CDR1 and CDR2 are SEHNR and FQNEAQ (reference sequence). The CDR3 is made up of 13 amino acids. CDR3 protein: CASSWDSKNIQYF. DNA for the CDR3: TGTGCCAGCAGCTGGGACTCTAAAAACATTCAGTACTTC. The full variable domain, with the rest looked up from reference TRBV7-9 and TRBJ2-4, is DTGVSQNPRHKITKRGQNVTFRCDPISEHNRLYWYRQTLGQGPEFLTYFQNEAQLEKSRLLSDRFSAERPKGSFSTLEIQRTEQGDSAMYLCASSWDSKNIQYFGAGTRLSVL.